Detailed here is one TCR beta chain. Its target is not known. The PCR made use of 60 Vbeta and 13 Jbeta primers. Assay: immunoSEQ multiplex PCR; the TCRdb copy retains only in-frame clones and omits some. Of about 55,000 clones listed, about 77% are singletons. This sample is part of a study of cytomegalovirus exposure and HLA in healthy donors. As for the study in general: A prior study identified 120 million or so unique TCR beta sequences from around 180 million T cells.

While unrecorded immune exposures were likely, the donors were nominally healthy when sampled. Study-level findings and limits: The CMV antigen specificity of a few CMV-associated chains was confirmed through in vitro analysis. As a later analysis showed, a missense DCLRE1C variant was linked to trimming of TCR beta V- and J-genes.

Deletions cut 0 bases from V and 5 bases from J, with 18 bases between. This CDR3 is built from 17 residues. The germline CDR1 and CDR2 sequences are LGHNA and YNFKEQ. This clonotype originated in a female donor in good health and CMV-seronegative. The rearrangement joins TRBV4-2 to TRBJ2-3; a possible D gene is TRBD2 (7 bases). Sequenced material: PBMCs. In DNA, the CDR3 is TGTGCCAGCAGCCAAGATCTCCTGCGGGGGCATAAAGATACGCAGTATTTT. Translating gives CASSQDLLRGHKDTQYF.